The T cell receptor beta chain under discussion was sequenced for a study of blood T cell repertoires in COVID-19. Overall study: Samples came from the United States, Italy and Spain, spanning acute and convalescent COVID-19. Sources were T cells, B-cell-depleted T cells, or PBMCs; the material itself was cDNA or gDNA.

In the source study's methods: By means of reference gene primer amplification, nucleated cell counts were estimated. Assay used: immunoSEQ multiplex PCR; TCRdb lists only in-frame clones, some missing. Clonal size and the V and J genes are those of that table, whereas D and trimming came from the DNA. The profile covers 110,000 or so clones, with approximately 85% appearing a single time and 3.4% taken by the ten largest. Trimming cost V 3 bases and J 3 bases, with 17 bases left between them. The CDR3 has 16 residues. This sequence was found in a middle-aged man with acute or convalescent COVID-19. The genes are TRBV5-7 and TRBJ2-3, with D maybe TRBD2 (6 bases). TRBV5-7 is known as an ORF, though its function is uncertain. The source material was peripheral blood. CDR3 in amino acids: CASSSITRGRTDTQYF. CDR3 nucleotide sequence: TGTGCCAGCAGCTCGATTACTAGAGGGAGGACAGATACGCAGTATTTT.